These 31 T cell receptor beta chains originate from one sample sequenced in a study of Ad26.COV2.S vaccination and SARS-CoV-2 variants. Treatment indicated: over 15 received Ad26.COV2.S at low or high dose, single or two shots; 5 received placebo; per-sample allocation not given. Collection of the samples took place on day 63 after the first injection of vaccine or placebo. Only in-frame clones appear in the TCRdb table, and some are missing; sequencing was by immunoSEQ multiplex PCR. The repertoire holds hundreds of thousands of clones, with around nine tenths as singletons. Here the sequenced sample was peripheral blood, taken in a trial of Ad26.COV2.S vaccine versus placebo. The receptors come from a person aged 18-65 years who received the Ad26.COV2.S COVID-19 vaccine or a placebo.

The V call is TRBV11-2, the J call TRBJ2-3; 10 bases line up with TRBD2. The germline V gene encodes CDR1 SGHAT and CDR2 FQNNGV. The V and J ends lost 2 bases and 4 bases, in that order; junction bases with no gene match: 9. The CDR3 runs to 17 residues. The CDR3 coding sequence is TGTGCCAGCAGCTTATCGCTGACTAGCGGGCGATCAGATACGCAGTATTTT. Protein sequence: CASSLSLTSGRSDTQYF.

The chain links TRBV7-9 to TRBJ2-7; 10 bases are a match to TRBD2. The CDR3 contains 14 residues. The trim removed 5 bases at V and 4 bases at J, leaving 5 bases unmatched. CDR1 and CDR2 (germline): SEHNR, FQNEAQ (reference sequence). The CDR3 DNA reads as TGTGCCAGCAGCCCATGGACTAGCGGTTACGAGCAGTACTTC. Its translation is CASSPWTSGYEQYF.

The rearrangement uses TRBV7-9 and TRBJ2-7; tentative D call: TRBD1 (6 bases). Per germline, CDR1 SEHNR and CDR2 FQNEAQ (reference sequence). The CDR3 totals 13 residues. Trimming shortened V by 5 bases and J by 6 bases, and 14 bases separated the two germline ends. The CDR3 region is CASSEATGTEQYF. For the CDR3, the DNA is TGTGCCAGCAGCGAAGCGACAGGTACCGAGCAGTACTTC.

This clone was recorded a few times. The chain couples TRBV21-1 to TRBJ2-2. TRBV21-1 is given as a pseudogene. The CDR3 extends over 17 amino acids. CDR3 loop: CASSKDEGEANTGELFF. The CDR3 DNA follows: TGTGCCAGCAGCAAAGATGAGGGGGAGGCGAACACCGGGGAGCTGTTTTTT.

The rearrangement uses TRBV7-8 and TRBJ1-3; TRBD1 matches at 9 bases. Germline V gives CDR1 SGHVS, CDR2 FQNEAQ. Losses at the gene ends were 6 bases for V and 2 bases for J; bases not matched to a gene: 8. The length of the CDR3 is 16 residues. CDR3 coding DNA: TGTGCCAGCAGATCTAACCGGGACAGGGCTGGAAACACCATATATTTT. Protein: CASRSNRDRAGNTIYF. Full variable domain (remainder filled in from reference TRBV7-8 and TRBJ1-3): GAGVSQSPRYKVAKRGQDVALRCDPISGHVSLFWYQQALGQGPEFLTYFQNEAQLDKSGLPSDRFFAERPEGSVSTLKIQRTQQEDSAVYLCASRSNRDRAGNTIYFGEGSWLTVV.

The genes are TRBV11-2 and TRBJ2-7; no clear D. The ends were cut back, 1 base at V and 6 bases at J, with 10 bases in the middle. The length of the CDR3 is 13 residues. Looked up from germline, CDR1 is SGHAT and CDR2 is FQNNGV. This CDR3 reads CASSLGPGSEQYF. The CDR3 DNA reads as TGTGCCAGCAGCTTAGGGCCTGGCTCCGAGCAGTACTTC.

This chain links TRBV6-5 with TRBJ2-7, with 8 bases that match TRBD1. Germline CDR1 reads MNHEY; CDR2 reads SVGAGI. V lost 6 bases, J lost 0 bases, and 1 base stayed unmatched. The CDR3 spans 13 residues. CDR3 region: CASSTGGSYEQYF. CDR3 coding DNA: TGTGCCAGCAGCACAGGGGGCTCCTACGAGCAGTACTTC.

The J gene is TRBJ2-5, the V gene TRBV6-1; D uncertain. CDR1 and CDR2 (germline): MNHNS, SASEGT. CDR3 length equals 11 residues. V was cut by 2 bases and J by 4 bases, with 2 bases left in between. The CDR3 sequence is CASSERETQYF. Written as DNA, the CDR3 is TGTGCCAGCAGTGAAAGAGAGACCCAGTACTTC.

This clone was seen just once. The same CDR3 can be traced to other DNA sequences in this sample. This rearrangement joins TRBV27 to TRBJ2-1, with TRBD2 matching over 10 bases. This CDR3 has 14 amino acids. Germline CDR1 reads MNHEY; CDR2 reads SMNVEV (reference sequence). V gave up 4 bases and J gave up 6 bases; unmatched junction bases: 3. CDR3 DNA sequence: TGTGCCAGCAGTTCTCTAGCGGGAGTCAATGAGCAGTTCTTC. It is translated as CASSSLAGVNEQFF.

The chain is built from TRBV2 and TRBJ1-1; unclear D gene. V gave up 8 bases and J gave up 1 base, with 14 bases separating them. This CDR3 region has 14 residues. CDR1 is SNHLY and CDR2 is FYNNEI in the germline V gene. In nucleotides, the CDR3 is TGTGCCAGCCGAGAGGGATTTACGAACACTGAAGCTTTCTTT. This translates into CASREGFTNTEAFF.

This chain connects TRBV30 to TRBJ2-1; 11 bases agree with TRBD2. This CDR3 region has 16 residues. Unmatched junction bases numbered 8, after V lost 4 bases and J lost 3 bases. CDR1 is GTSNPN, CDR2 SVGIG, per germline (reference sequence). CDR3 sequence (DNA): TGTGCCTGGATGCCCAGACTAGCGGGGAGCTACAATGAGCAGTTCTTC. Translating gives CAWMPRLAGSYNEQFF. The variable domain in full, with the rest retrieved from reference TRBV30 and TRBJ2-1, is SQTIHQWPATLVQPVGSPLSLECTVEGTSNPNLYWYRQAAGRGLQLLFYSVGIGQISSEVPQNLSASRPQDRQFILSSKKLLLSDSGFYLCAWMPRLAGSYNEQFFGPGTRLTVL.

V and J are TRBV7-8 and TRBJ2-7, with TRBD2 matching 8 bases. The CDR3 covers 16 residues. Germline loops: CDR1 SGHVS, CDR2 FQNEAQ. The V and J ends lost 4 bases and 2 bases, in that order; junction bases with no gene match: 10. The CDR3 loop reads CASSSQALAVPYEQYF. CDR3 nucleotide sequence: TGTGCCAGCAGCTCCCAGGCACTAGCGGTCCCCTACGAGCAGTACTTC.

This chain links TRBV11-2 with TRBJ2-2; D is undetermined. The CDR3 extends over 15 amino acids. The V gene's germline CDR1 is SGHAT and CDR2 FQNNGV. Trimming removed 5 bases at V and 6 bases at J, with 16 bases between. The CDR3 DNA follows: TGTGCCAGCAGCGTAGTAGGGCCCTTGGCCGGGGAGCTGTTTTTT. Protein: CASSVVGPLAGELFF.

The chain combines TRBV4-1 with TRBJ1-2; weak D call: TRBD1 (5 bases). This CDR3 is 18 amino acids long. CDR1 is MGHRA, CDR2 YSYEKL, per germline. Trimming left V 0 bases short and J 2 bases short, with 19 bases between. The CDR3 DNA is TGCGCCAGCAGCCAAGATAAGATGGAAATAGGGGTGAACTATGGCTACACCTTC. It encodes CASSQDKMEIGVNYGYTF.

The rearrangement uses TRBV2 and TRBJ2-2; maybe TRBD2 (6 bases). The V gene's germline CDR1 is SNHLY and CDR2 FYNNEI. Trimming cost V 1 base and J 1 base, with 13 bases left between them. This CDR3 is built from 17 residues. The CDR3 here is CASSEVRLALNTGELFF. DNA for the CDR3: TGTGCCAGCAGTGAAGTGAGGCTAGCGTTGAACACCGGGGAGCTGTTTTTT.

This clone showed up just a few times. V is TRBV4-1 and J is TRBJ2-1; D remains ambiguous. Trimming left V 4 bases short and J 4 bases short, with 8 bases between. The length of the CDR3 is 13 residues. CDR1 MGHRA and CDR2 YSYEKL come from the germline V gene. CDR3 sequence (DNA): TGCGCCAGCAGCCTCGACTTTTACAATGAGCAGTTCTTC. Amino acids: CASSLDFYNEQFF.

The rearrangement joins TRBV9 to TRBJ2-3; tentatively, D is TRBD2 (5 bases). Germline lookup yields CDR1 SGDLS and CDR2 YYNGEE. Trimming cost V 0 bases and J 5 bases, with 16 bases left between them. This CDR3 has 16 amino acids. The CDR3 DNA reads TGTGCCAGCAGCGTAGATGGCGGAGGCGGTGTAGATACGCAGTATTTT. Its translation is CASSVDGGGGVDTQYF.

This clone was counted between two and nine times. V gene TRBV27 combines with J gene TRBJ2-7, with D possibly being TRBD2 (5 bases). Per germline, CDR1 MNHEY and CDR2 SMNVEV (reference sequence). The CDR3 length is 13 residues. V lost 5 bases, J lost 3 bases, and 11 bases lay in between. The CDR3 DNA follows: TGTGCCAGCAGTGAGGGATCCATCTACGAGCAGTACTTC. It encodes CASSEGSIYEQYF.

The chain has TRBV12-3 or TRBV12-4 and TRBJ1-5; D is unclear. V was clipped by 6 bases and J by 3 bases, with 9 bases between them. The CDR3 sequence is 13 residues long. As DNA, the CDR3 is TGTGCCAGCAGAGGACTGGACAATCAGCCCCAGCATTTT. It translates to CASRGLDNQPQHF.

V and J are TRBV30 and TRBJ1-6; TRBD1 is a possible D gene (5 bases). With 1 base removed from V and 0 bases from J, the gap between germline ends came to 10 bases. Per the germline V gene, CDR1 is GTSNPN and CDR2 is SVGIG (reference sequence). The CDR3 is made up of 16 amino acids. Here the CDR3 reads CAWSGRGSSYNSPLHF. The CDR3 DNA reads TGTGCCTGGAGTGGAAGGGGCAGCTCCTATAATTCACCCCTCCACTTT. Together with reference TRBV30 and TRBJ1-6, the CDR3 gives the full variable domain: SQTIHQWPATLVQPVGSPLSLECTVEGTSNPNLYWYRQAAGRGLQLLFYSVGIGQISSEVPQNLSASRPQDRQFILSSKKLLLSDSGFYLCAWSGRGSSYNSPLHFGNGTRLTVT.

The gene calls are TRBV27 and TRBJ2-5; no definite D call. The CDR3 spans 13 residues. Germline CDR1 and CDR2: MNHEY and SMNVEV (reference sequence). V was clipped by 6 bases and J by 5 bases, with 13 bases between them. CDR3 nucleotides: TGTGCCAGCAGGGGCTTAGAAGAGGAGACCCAGTACTTC. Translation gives CASRGLEEETQYF.

CDR3 sequence: CSVELVFTGTSGFNEQFF. CDR3 sequence (DNA): TGCAGCGTTGAACTCGTATTCACCGGGACTAGCGGATTCAATGAGCAGTTCTTC. The V and J genes are TRBV29-1 and TRBJ2-1, with 11 nucleotides matching TRBD2. Germline-derived CDR1 and CDR2 are SQVTM and ANQGSEA. J was trimmed by 6 bases and V by 2 bases; bases with no gene match: 15. This CDR3 spans 18 amino acids.

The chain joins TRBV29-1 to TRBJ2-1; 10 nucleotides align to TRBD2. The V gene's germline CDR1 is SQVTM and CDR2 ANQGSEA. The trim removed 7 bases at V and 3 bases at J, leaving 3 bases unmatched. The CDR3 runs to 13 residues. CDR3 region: CSAGLADYNEQFF. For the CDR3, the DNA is TGCAGCGCTGGACTAGCGGACTACAATGAGCAGTTCTTC.

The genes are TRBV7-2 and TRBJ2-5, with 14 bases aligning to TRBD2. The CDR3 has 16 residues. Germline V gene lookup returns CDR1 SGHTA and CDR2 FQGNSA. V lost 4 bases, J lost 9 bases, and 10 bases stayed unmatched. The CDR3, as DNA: TGTGCCAGCAGCTCTCGACTAGCGGGAGGGCCGGAGGCCCAGTACTTC. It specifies CASSSRLAGGPEAQYF.

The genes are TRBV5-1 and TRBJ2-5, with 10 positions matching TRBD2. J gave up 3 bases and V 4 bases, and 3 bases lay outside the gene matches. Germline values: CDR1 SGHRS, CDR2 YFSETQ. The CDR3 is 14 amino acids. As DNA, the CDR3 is TGCGCCAGCAGCCTGCTAGCGGGAGAAGAGACCCAGTACTTC. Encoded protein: CASSLLAGEETQYF.

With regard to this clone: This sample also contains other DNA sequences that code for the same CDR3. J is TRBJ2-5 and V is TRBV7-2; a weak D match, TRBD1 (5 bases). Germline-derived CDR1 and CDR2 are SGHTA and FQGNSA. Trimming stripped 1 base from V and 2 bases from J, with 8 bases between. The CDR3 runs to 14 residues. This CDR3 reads CASSLGGSQETQYF. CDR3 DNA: TGTGCCAGCAGCTTAGGGGGCAGTCAAGAGACCCAGTACTTC.

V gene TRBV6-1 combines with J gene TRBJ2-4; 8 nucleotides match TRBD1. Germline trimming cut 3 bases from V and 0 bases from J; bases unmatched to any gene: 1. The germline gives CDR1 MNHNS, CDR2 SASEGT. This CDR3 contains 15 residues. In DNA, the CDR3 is TGTGCCAGCAGTGACGACAGGGGAGCCAAAAACATTCAGTACTTC. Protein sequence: CASSDDRGAKNIQYF.

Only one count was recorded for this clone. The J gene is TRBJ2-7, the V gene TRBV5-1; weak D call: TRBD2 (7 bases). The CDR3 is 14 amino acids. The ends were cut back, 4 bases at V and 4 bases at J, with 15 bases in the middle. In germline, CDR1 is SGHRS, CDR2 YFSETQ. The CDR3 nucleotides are TGCGCCAGCAGCAGCGGGACACCCCCTTACGAGCAGTACTTC. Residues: CASSSGTPPYEQYF.

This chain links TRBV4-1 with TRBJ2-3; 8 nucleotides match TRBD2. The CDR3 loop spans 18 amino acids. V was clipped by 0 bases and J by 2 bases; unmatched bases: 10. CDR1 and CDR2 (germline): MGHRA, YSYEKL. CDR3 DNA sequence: TGCGCCAGCAGCCAAGATCCCCGTAGCGGGACGACCACAGATACGCAGTATTTT. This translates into CASSQDPRSGTTTDTQYF.

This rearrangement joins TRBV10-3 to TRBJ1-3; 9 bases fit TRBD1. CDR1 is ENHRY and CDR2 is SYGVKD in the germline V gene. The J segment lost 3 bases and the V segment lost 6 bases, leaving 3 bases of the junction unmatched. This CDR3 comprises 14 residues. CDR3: CAIRSGQGGNTIYF. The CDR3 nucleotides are TGTGCCATCAGATCGGGACAGGGTGGAAACACCATATATTTT.

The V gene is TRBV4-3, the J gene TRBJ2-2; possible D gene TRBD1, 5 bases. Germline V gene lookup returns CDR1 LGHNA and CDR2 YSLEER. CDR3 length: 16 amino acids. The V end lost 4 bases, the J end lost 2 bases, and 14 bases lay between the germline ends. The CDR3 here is CASSPSWGANTGELFF. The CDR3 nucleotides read TGCGCCAGCAGCCCTTCCTGGGGCGCTAACACCGGGGAGCTGTTTTTT.